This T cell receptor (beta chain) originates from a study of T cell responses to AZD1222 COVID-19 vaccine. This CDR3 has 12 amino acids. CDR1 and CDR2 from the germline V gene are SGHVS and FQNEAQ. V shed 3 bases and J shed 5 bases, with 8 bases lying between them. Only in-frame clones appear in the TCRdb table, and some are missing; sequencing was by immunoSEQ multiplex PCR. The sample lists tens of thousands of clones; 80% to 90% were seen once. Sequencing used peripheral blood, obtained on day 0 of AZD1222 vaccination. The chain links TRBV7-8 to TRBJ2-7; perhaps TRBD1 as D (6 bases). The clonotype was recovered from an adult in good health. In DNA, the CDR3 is TGTGCCAGCAGCTTGGGACAAGACGAGCAGTACTTC. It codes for CASSLGQDEQYF.